This entry features one TCR beta chain sequence. The antigen is unknown. The data belong to a study of cytomegalovirus exposure and HLA in healthy donors. General study points: Trimming of TCR beta V- and J-genes showed a link, identified in a later analysis, to a missense DCLRE1C variant. Researchers had no immune exposure information except CMV serostatus available.

Trimming pared 4 bases from V and 1 base from J, leaving 6 bases between. Germline V gene sequence: CDR1 SGHNT, CDR2 YYREEE (reference sequence). This CDR3 is built from 13 residues. Use of 60 Vbeta and 13 Jbeta primers characterized the PCR. Sequencing was performed with immunoSEQ multiplex PCR; in TCRdb, only in-frame clones are kept and a portion is missing. The sample gives 150,000 or so clones, 60% to 85% of which show up once; roughly 0.82% is in the top ten. Sequencing was carried out using PBMCs. The rearrangement joins TRBV5-4 to TRBJ2-1; D gene ambiguous. The TCR comes from a female donor in good health and CMV-seronegative. CDR3 amino acids: CASSPTSYNEQFF. The CDR3 DNA sequence: TGTGCCAGCAGCCCAACTTCCTACAATGAGCAGTTCTTC. Based on the CDR3 plus reference TRBV5-4 and TRBJ2-1, the full variable domain is ETGVTQSPTHLIKTRGQQVTLRCSSQSGHNTVSWYQQALGQGPQFIFQYYREEENGRGNFPPRFSGLQFPNYSSELNVNALELDDSALYLCASSPTSYNEQFFGPGTRLTVL.